Below are 19 T cell receptor beta chains sequenced from a single sample in a study of shared clonotypes between healthy human individuals (dated by TCRdb to 2020 to 2022). The library was built by means of the immunoSEQ multiplex PCR assay. TCRdb mirrors the immuneACCESS table, restricted to in-frame sequences. Some clones are absent from its copies; in checked studies, under half trace to an unresolved V gene, and the reason for the others is unknown. The sample table holds about 79,000 clones, of which 60% to 70% were seen once. The ten top clones hold about 51% of the sample. Sample: memory CD8+ T cells sorted from blood. The cell subset or site label for this specimen denotes: CD45RO+ cells pooled with CCR7-negative TemRA cells. Every receptor here comes from a man aged 30-40 years in good health.

This sequence joins TRBV7-6 and TRBJ2-2; 9 nucleotides align to TRBD2. The V and J ends lost 3 bases and 7 bases, in that order; junction bases with no gene match: 6. The CDR3 is 15 amino acids. The germline V gene has CDR1 SGHVS and CDR2 FNYEAQ. CDR3 nucleotide sequence: TGTGCCAGCAGCTTTGCCGGCGGGAGGGACGGGGAGCTGTTTTTT. It specifies CASSFAGGRDGELFF.

V and J are TRBV10-3 and TRBJ1-1; TRBD1 might be the D (6 bases). V was shortened by 6 bases and J by 5 bases, with 19 bases between the two germline ends. The CDR3 has 15 residues. Germline loops: CDR1 ENHRY, CDR2 SYGVKD. CDR3 amino acids: CAIREDPRGRTEAFF. The DNA for the CDR3 is TGTGCCATCAGGGAAGATCCCAGGGGTCGTACTGAAGCTTTCTTT.

This sequence joins TRBV9 and TRBJ2-1; D remains ambiguous. The germline V gene encodes CDR1 SGDLS and CDR2 YYNGEE. The V end was cut by 3 bases, the J end by 7 bases, with 5 bases between. This CDR3 spans 11 amino acids. CDR3 region: CASSGRNEQFF. The CDR3 DNA is TGTGCCAGCAGCGGGCGGAATGAGCAGTTCTTC. The full variable domain, completed using reference TRBV9 and TRBJ2-1, is DSGVTQTPKHLITATGQRVTLRCSPRSGDLSVYWYQQSLDQGLQFLIQYYNGEERAKGNILERFSAQQFPDLHSELNLSSLELGDSALYFCASSGRNEQFFGPGTRLTVL.

V is TRBV7-8 and J is TRBJ2-1; TRBD2 agrees at 10 bases. This CDR3 region has 16 residues. From germline, CDR1 is SGHVS and CDR2 FQNEAQ. V dropped 5 bases and J dropped 4; count of bases not matched to a gene: 8. The CDR3 protein is CASSPPTSGFYNEQFF. The CDR3, as DNA: TGTGCCAGCAGCCCCCCGACTAGCGGGTTTTACAATGAGCAGTTCTTC.

The J gene is TRBJ2-1, the V gene TRBV10-3; no clear D. Trimming took off 10 bases at V and 9 bases at J, with 19 bases between the two ends. The CDR3 sequence is 13 residues long. Germline V gene lookup returns CDR1 ENHRY and CDR2 SYGVKD. The CDR3 is CANAPAAYVEQFF. The CDR3 DNA is TGTGCCAACGCCCCGGCGGCCTACGTTGAGCAGTTCTTC.

V is TRBV5-1 and J is TRBJ1-1; a possible D gene is TRBD1 (5 bases). CDR3 length: 13 residues. V lost 0 bases to trimming and J lost 5 bases, with 8 bases between them. CDR1 is SGHRS and CDR2 is YFSETQ in the germline V gene. The CDR3 nucleotides read TGCGCCAGCAGCTTGGAAGGGGAAACTGAAGCTTTCTTT. Residues: CASSLEGETEAFF.

This clone has a handful of counts. The rearrangement uses TRBV13 and TRBJ1-2, with 8 bases lining up with TRBD1. The germline V gene has CDR1 PRHDT and CDR2 FYEKMQ (reference sequence). This CDR3 comprises 14 residues. V lost 0 bases to trimming and J lost 4 bases; unmatched junction nucleotides: 1. CDR3 bases: TGTGCCAGCAGCTTAGGAACAGGGGGCTATGGCTACACCTTC. It is translated as CASSLGTGGYGYTF.

This clone was picked up a small number of times. The gene calls are TRBV25-1 and TRBJ1-1, with no clear D. V lost 4 bases and J lost 8, with 8 bases in between. CDR3 length: 11 amino acids. In germline, CDR1 is MGHDK, CDR2 SYGVNS. Here the CDR3 reads CASSVQAEAFF. CDR3 nucleotides: TGTGCCAGCAGTGTTCAGGCAGAAGCTTTCTTT.

The V and J genes are TRBV7-2 and TRBJ2-7; the D gene could be TRBD1 or TRBD2 (6 bases each). The germline V gene encodes CDR1 SGHTA and CDR2 FQGNSA. CDR3 length equals 16 residues. V was clipped by 5 bases and J by 3 bases, with 20 bases between them. The CDR3 coding sequence is TGTGCCAGCAGCCCCCCCCGGGGGCGGGATCGCTACGAGCAGTACTTC. Its translation is CASSPPRGRDRYEQYF. Filled out from reference TRBV7-2 and TRBJ2-7, the complete variable domain reads GAGVSQSPSNKVTEKGKDVELRCDPISGHTALYWYRQSLGQGLEFLIYFQGNSAPDKSGLPSDRFSAERTGGSVSTLTIQRTQQEDSAVYLCASSPPRGRDRYEQYFGPGTRLTVT.

The chain employs TRBV6-6 and TRBJ2-3; TRBD2 matches 8 bases. With V trimmed by 5 bases and J by 8 bases, 15 bases remained unmatched. Germline assignment: CDR1 MNHNY and CDR2 SVGAGI (reference sequence). This CDR3 has 16 amino acids. CDR3 DNA: TGTGCCAGCAGTCCCAACCATAGCGGGGTTGATGGTACGCAGTATTTT. Its translation is CASSPNHSGVDGTQYF.

The chain employs TRBV29-1 and TRBJ2-1; 9 nucleotides align to TRBD2. Trimming removed 6 bases from V and 9 bases from J; junction bases left unmatched: 12. The CDR3 extends over 14 amino acids. Germline V gene sequence: CDR1 SQVTM, CDR2 ANQGSEA. The CDR3 reads CSVYRSGTSSEQFF. The CDR3 DNA reads TGCAGCGTCTATCGATCCGGGACTAGCAGTGAGCAGTTCTTC.

This clone was found a few times. The chain links TRBV6-5 to TRBJ1-1; possibly TRBD1 for D (5 bases). Germline values: CDR1 MNHEY, CDR2 SVGAGI. V lost 9 bases and J 0 bases, leaving 11 bases between the germline ends. CDR3 length: 13 residues. CDR3 sequence reads: CASHRMMNTEAFF. The CDR3 DNA follows: TGTGCCAGTCACAGGATGATGAACACTGAAGCTTTCTTT.

The V call is TRBV7-8, the J call TRBJ1-3; tentative D call: TRBD1 (6 bases). Germline V gene lookup returns CDR1 SGHVS and CDR2 FQNEAQ. Trimming left V 5 bases short and J 0 bases short, with 23 bases between. The CDR3 spans 19 residues. CDR3 in amino acids: CASSQSRDTYVYSGNTIYF. DNA of the CDR3: TGTGCCAGCAGCCAAAGCCGGGACACTTACGTCTACTCTGGAAACACCATATATTTT.

The chain joins TRBV9 to TRBJ2-2, with D unresolved. This CDR3 spans 13 amino acids. V was cut by 4 bases and J by 4 bases, with 8 bases left in between. Germline V CDR1 and CDR2: SGDLS, YYNGEE. CDR3 protein: CASSPFRTGELFF. CDR3 DNA: TGTGCCAGCAGCCCCTTCCGCACCGGGGAGCTGTTTTTT.

The chain carries TRBV18 and TRBJ2-1; a possible D gene is TRBD1 (6 bases). The CDR3 totals 20 residues. The germline CDR1 and CDR2 sequences are KGHSH and LQKENI. V lost 8 bases and J 0 bases, leaving 29 bases between the germline ends. CDR3 sequence (DNA): TGTGCCAGCCGGAATCGGTCCGGGACAAATTTTAAGAGCTCCTACAATGAGCAGTTCTTC. It encodes CASRNRSGTNFKSSYNEQFF.

This clone showed up just a few times. The limits of the CDR3 on the DNA are not certain, so only TCRdb's listed CDR3 is given. The gene calls are TRBV19 and TRBJ2-5; the table names TRBD1, a call not compared with the DNA. The CDR3 spans 14 amino acids, including both terminal residues. From germline, CDR1 is LNHDA and CDR2 SQIVND (reference sequence). The chain's CDR3 is CASSPWGQGTPKYF.

In its sample, this clone was seen a few times. The gene calls are TRBV6-1 and TRBJ1-1; D is unclear. Germline-derived CDR1 and CDR2 are MNHNS and SASEGT. V was shortened by 4 bases and J by 4 bases, with 13 bases between the two germline ends. CDR3 size: 14 residues. CDR3 DNA: TGTGCCAGCAGTGTTCCGGGCTTAGGCACTGAAGCTTTCTTT. Its translation is CASSVPGLGTEAFF.

The V gene is TRBV10-2, the J gene TRBJ2-5; D call uncertain. CDR3 length: 11 residues. The germline CDR1 and CDR2 sequences are WSHSY and SAAADI. V was trimmed by 8 bases and J by 5 bases, leaving 9 bases between them. CDR3 sequence: CASRTRETQYF. DNA for the CDR3: TGCGCCAGCCGTACCCGGGAGACCCAGTACTTC.

The chain uses TRBV27 and TRBJ1-1, with D unclear. The CDR3 extends over 13 amino acids. Per the germline V gene, CDR1 is MNHEY and CDR2 is SMNVEV (reference sequence). V dropped 4 bases and J dropped 1 base, with 7 bases sitting between them. This chain's CDR3 is CASSYAGNTEAFF. CDR3 sequence (DNA): TGTGCCAGCAGTTATGCAGGGAACACTGAAGCTTTCTTT.